This T cell receptor (beta chain) came from a study of T cells after yellow fever vaccination. About the study: When fractions had low cell numbers, they were prepared with SMART-Seq v4 Ultra Low Input.

TCRdb reprocessed the 5' RACE reads with MiXCR, giving one entry per CDR3 protein. The sample carries some 240,000 distinct CDR3 sequences, about 3.7% recorded once. Study results and limitations: FACS-sorted repertoires could contain abundant clonotypes contaminating from the bulk population. Reappearing after the booster were most of the clones from primary vaccination (less than 98% CD4, 88% CD8).

This clonotype was picked up many times. The antigen remains undetermined. The germline gives CDR1 MNHEY, CDR2 SVGAGI. The V and J ends lost 7 bases and 0 bases, in that order; junction bases with no gene match: 12. The CDR3 length is 17 residues. The sequencing here drew on PBMCs, taken 15 days after the yellow fever booster vaccination. The V gene is TRBV6-5, the J gene TRBJ1-3, with 7 bases matching TRBD1. The TCR comes from a man aged 18 to 30 who received the YFV17D yellow fever vaccine. The CDR3: CASTRTGSNLSGNTIYF. The CDR3 nucleotides are TGTGCCAGCACCAGGACAGGCTCTAACCTCTCTGGAAACACCATATATTTT.